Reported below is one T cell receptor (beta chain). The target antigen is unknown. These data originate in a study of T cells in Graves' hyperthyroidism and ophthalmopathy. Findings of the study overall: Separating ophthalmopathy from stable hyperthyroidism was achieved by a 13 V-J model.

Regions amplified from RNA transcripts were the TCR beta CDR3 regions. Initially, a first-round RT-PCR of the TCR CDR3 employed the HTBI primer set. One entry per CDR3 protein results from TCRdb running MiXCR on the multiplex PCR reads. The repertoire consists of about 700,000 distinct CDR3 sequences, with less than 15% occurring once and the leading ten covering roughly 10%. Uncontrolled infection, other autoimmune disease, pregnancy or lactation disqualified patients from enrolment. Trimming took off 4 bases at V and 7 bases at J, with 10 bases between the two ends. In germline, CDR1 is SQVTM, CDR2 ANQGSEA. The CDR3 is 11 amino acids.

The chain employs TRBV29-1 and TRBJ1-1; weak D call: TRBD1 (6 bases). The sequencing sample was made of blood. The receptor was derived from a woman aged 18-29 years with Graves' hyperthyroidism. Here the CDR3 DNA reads TGCAGCGTTGCGGGGGGCAATGAAGCTTTCTTT. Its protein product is CSVAGGNEAFF.